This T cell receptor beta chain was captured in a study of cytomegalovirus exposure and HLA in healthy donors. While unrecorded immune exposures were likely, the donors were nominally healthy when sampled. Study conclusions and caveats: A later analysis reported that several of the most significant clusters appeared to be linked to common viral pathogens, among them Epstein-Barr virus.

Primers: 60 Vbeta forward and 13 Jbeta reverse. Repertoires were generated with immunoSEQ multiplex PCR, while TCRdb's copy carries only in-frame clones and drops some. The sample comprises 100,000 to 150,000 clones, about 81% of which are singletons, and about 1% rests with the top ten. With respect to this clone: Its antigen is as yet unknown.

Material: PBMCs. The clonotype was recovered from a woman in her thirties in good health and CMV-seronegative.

The DNA for the CDR3 is TGTGCCAGCAGCCTCCTCTGGACTACAGGGGGATATGGCTACACCTTC. Residues: CASSLLWTTGGYGYTF. The V gene is TRBV5-6, the J gene TRBJ1-2; 8 bases are shared with TRBD1. The CDR3 is made up of 16 amino acids. The ends lost 4 bases at V and 5 bases at J; junction bases unmatched: 13. Germline loops: CDR1 SGHDT, CDR2 YYEEEE.